A selection of T cell receptor beta chains follows, all from one sample in a study of T cell responses to AZD1222 COVID-19 vaccine. Assay used: immunoSEQ multiplex PCR; TCRdb lists only in-frame clones, some missing. The repertoire holds around 100,000 clones, with 87% as singletons. Material: peripheral blood, obtained on day 0 of MenACWY control vaccination. These receptor sequences come from an adult in good health. The CDR3 runs from the conserved cysteine through the conserved F or W. A D gene is named only where the DNA matches it firmly. Where a row states a size, it is once, few, many or the class of an expanded clone; other rows omit it.

>TRBJ2-7|NA|TRBD1|TRBV28|11
CASSSPRGLRF
TGTGCCAGCAGTTCCCCCAGGGGGCTTCGGTTC
>TRBJ2-7|NA|NA|TRBV4-1|17
CASSPPDRRASPYEQYF
TGCGCCAGCAGCCCCCCAGATCGTCGGGCTAGTCCCTACGAGCAGTACTTC
>TRBJ2-7|NA|NA|TRBV28|13
CASSLRRDPEQYF
TGTGCCAGCAGTTTACGCAGGGATCCCGAGCAGTACTTC
>TRBJ1-2|NA|TRBD1|TRBV3-1/TRBV3-2|13
CASSPGTAYGYTF
TGTGCCAGCAGCCCGGGGACAGCCTATGGCTACACCTTC
>TRBJ2-7|NA|NA|TRBV28|13
CASSPTGLYEQYF
TGTGCCAGCAGCCCGACAGGCCTCTACGAGCAGTACTTC
>TRBJ2-7|NA|TRBD1|TRBV6-2/TRBV6-3|15
CASRPTGAGSYEQYF
TGTGCCAGCAGACCTACAGGGGCAGGGTCCTACGAGCAGTACTTC
>TRBJ1-3|NA|TRBD1|TRBV19|16
CASSNRQGRAGNTIYF
TGTGCCAGTAGTAACCGACAGGGGAGAGCTGGAAACACCATATATTTT
>TRBJ2-2|NA|NA|TRBV6-6|14
CASSSRGLVGELFF
TGTGCCAGCAGTTCCAGGGGTTTGGTCGGGGAGCTGTTTTTT
>TRBJ2-3|NA|NA|TRBV24-1|16
CATGGGGGVGTDTQYF
TGTGCCACCGGGGGTGGCGGGGGCGTTGGCACAGATACGCAGTATTTT
>TRBJ2-5|NA|NA|TRBV6-5|12
CARNSYQETQYF
TGTGCCCGTAACAGCTACCAAGAGACCCAGTACTTC
>TRBJ1-2|NA|NA|TRBV7-2|13
CASSFEFFYGYTF
TGTGCCAGCAGCTTCGAGTTCTTCTATGGCTACACCTTC
>TRBJ2-5|NA|TRBD1|TRBV28|14
CASSLQGASGLVHF
TGTGCCAGCAGTCTACAGGGGGCGAGTGGACTGGTTCACTTC
>TRBJ2-5|NA|TRBD1|TRBV27|14
CASSLQGTQETQYF
TGTGCCAGCAGTCTACAGGGGACCCAAGAGACCCAGTACTTC
>TRBJ2-4|NA|TRBD2|TRBV14|15
CASSQEGRVGNIQYF
TGTGCCAGCAGCCAAGAGGGGAGGGTTGGAAACATTCAGTACTTC
>TRBJ1-4|NA|NA|TRBV5-5|13
CASGGLLNEKLFF
TGTGCCAGCGGGGGACTGCTTAATGAAAAACTGTTTTTT
>TRBJ1-6|NA|NA|TRBV6-1|18
CASSERDDRPSYNSPLHF
TGTGCCAGCAGTGAAAGGGATGACAGGCCCTCCTATAATTCACCCCTCCACTTT
>TRBJ2-3|NA|NA|TRBV18|14
CASSLDRRGDTQYF
TGTGCCAGCTCACTGGACAGGCGGGGGGATACGCAGTATTTT
>TRBJ1-2|NA|NA|TRBV19|13
CASAERGIYGYTF
TGTGCCAGTGCCGAACGGGGGATCTATGGCTACACCTTC
>TRBJ2-2|NA|NA|TRBV6-5|12
CASRFTVGELFF
TGTGCCAGCAGATTCACAGTCGGGGAGCTGTTTTTT
>TRBJ1-1|NA|NA|TRBV19|12
CASSNGGVEAFF
TGTGCCAGTAGTAATGGGGGAGTCGAAGCTTTCTTT
>TRBJ2-3|NA|TRBD1|TRBV28|13
CASSLFPGQGPYF
TGTGCCAGCAGTTTATTCCCGGGACAGGGGCCGTATTTT
>TRBJ2-3|few|NA|TRBV5-1|12
CASSLRGDTQYF
TGCGCCAGCAGCTTACGGGGGGATACGCAGTATTTT
>TRBJ1-6|NA|TRBD1|TRBV7-2|15
CASSSQGATGSPLHF
TGTGCCAGCAGCTCACAGGGGGCGACGGGGTCACCCCTCCACTTT
>TRBJ2-2|NA|NA|TRBV5-4|16
CASSSQGSWATGELFF
TGTGCCAGCAGCTCTCAGGGGTCGTGGGCCACCGGGGAGCTGTTTTTT
>TRBJ2-1|once|TRBD2|TRBV5-4|15
CASSLVAGGNNEQFF
TGTGCCAGCAGCTTGGTTGCGGGGGGGAACAATGAGCAGTTCTTC
>TRBJ1-1|NA|NA|TRBV20-1|13
CSASRQENTEAFF
TGCAGTGCTAGTAGACAGGAGAACACTGAAGCTTTCTTT
>TRBJ2-2|NA|NA|TRBV10-2|14
CASTKDLFTGELFF
TGCGCCAGCACCAAGGACTTGTTCACCGGGGAGCTGTTTTTT
>TRBJ2-1|NA|TRBD2|TRBV2|14
CAIPGLAGVNEQFF
TGTGCCATCCCGGGACTAGCGGGAGTGAATGAGCAGTTCTTC
>TRBJ1-6|once|NA|TRBV7-3|14
CASSLAGSGSPLHF
TGTGCCAGCAGCTTGGCGGGTTCCGGTTCACCCCTCCACTTT
>TRBJ1-1|NA|NA|TRBV27|14
CASSLEDGNTEAFF
TGTGCCAGCAGTTTAGAGGACGGCAACACTGAAGCTTTCTTT
>TRBJ2-1|few|NA|TRBV27|15
CASSSRKGLGNEQFF
TGTGCCAGCAGTTCCAGAAAGGGACTCGGAAATGAGCAGTTCTTC
>TRBJ1-6|once|NA|TRBV9|12
CASSGSNSPLHF
TGTGCCAGCAGCGGGAGCAATTCACCCCTCCACTTT
>TRBJ1-2|once|NA|TRBV30|12
CAWSGVIYGYTF
TGTGCCTGGAGTGGAGTGATCTATGGCTACACCTTC
>TRBJ2-7|once|NA|TRBV25-1|13
CASSEGWGHEQYF
TGTGCCAGCAGTGAAGGATGGGGCCACGAGCAGTACTTC
>TRBJ2-5|once|NA|TRBV11-3|15
CASSFLGAEGETQYF
TGTGCCAGCAGCTTTCTCGGTGCTGAGGGAGAGACCCAGTACTTC
>TRBJ1-6|NA|NA|TRBV11-2|17
CASSPPGAAGHNSPLHF
TGTGCCAGCAGCCCCCCGGGCGCGGCGGGGCATAATTCACCCCTCCACTTT
>TRBJ2-7|NA|TRBD2|TRBV6-6|16
CASSFPAGESSYEQYF
TGTGCCAGCAGTTTCCCAGCGGGGGAGAGCTCCTACGAGCAGTACTTC
>TRBJ2-2|NA|TRBD2|TRBV11-2|16
CASSLRGGRGTGELFF
TGTGCCAGCAGCCTCCGGGGGGGCCGCGGCACCGGGGAGCTGTTTTTT